The next 31 T cell receptor beta chains were all read from a single sample in a study of yellow fever vaccine responses in identical twins (dated by TCRdb to 2017 to 2018). The library was produced with RT-PCR. Sequenced on an Illumina HiSeq 2500. TCRdb redid the processing of the public reads, applying fastp at Q25 and MiXCR, and retained in-frame beta chains. Entries that share a CDR3 protein sequence are merged under the most common genes and DNA. The sample table lists roughly 1,200 distinct CDR3 sequences, about 82% of them with a count of one. The ten largest account for roughly 24% of the sample. The material was T cells from blood (PBMCs), unsorted or a sorted subset (not recorded which), obtained before or after yellow fever vaccination (not recorded which). The receptor source for this set is a female donor who received the yellow fever vaccine.

This rearrangement joins TRBV29-1 to TRBJ2-5; D not resolved. CDR3 size: 17 residues. Germline V gene lookup returns CDR1 SQVTM and CDR2 ANQGSEA. V lost 2 bases, J lost 1 base, and 20 bases lay in between. In DNA form, the CDR3 reads TGCAGCGTTGAAAGGCTTGCACTCGAGGTTCCCCAAGAGACCCAGTACTTC. Its protein product is CSVERLALEVPQETQYF.

The chain combines TRBV7-6 with TRBJ2-3; D is uncertain. V was clipped by 1 base and J by 3 bases, with 14 bases between them. CDR3 length: 16 amino acids. In germline, CDR1 is SGHVS, CDR2 FNYEAQ. The CDR3, as DNA: TGTGCCAGCAGCTTAGATGTTTCCTTCGCGACAGATACGCAGTATTTT. Translation gives CASSLDVSFATDTQYF.

The chain is built from TRBV11-1 and TRBJ2-1, with 8 nucleotides matching TRBD1. This CDR3 is 13 amino acids long. The junction had 4 bases not matched to a gene; V was cut back by 3 bases and J by 9 bases. Germline V gives CDR1 SGHAT, CDR2 FQDESV (reference sequence). CDR3: CASSFSDRGEQFF. DNA of the CDR3: TGTGCCAGCAGCTTTAGTGACAGGGGTGAGCAGTTCTTC.

There are a few counts of this clonotype. At one end the junction does not follow the germline gene, possibly because of a read error. J is TRBJ1-1 and V is TRBV23-1; 11 nucleotides agree with TRBD1. TRBV23-1 is given ORF status, its function remaining uncertain. This CDR3 comprises 15 residues. This chain's CDR3 is CASSRARTGGTEGGF. The CDR3 coding sequence is TGCGCCAGCAGTCGAGCTAGGACAGGGGGCACCGAGGGAGGCTTT.

Turning to this clonotype: The junction departs from germline at one end; a sequencing error may be responsible. The genes are TRBV6-5 and TRBJ2-5, with D possibly matching TRBD1 (6 bases). In germline, CDR1 is MNHEY, CDR2 SVGAGI. The CDR3 is made up of 16 amino acids. The CDR3 region is CASSYPAGEGQESQYF. CDR3 sequence (DNA): TGTGCCAGCAGTTACCCCGCCGGCGAGGGACAAGAGTCCCAGTACTTC.

This clonotype showed up just a few times. The CDR3 nucleotides read TGTGCCTGGAGTGTACTTAGATCCGGTGAAAAACTGTTTTTT. This encodes CAWSVLRSGEKLFF. The rearrangement uses TRBV30 and TRBJ1-4, with D unclear. The CDR3 length is 14 residues. The germline CDR1 and CDR2 sequences are GTSNPN and SVGIG (reference sequence). V lost 0 bases, J lost 7 bases, and 12 bases lay in between. Filled out from reference TRBV30 and TRBJ1-4, the complete variable domain reads SQTIHQWPATLVQPVGSPLSLECTVEGTSNPNLYWYRQAAGRGLQLLFYSVGIGQISSEVPQNLSASRPQDRQFILSSKKLLLSDSGFYLCAWSVLRSGEKLFFGSGTQLSVL.

The V gene is TRBV4-1, the J gene TRBJ1-1; D perhaps matches TRBD1 (5 bases). Germline values: CDR1 MGHRA, CDR2 YSYEKL. The CDR3 runs to 15 residues. V dropped 2 bases and J dropped 1 base, with 11 bases sitting between them. As DNA, the CDR3 is TGCGCCAGCAGCCAAAGTGGGGGGGAGAACACTGAAGCTTTCTTT. Translated: CASSQSGGENTEAFF.

This chain links TRBV4-2 with TRBJ1-5; D gene ambiguous. CDR1 and CDR2 (germline): LGHNA, YNFKEQ. The germline V and J ends were trimmed by 4 bases and 0 bases, with 7 bases remaining between them. The CDR3 runs 14 residues. The CDR3 sequence: CASSLRNSNQPQHF. The CDR3 region has the DNA TGTGCCAGCAGCCTCAGGAATAGCAATCAGCCCCAGCATTTT.

The rearrangement links TRBV6-1 to TRBJ2-2, with TRBD2 matching 7 bases. This CDR3 spans 14 amino acids. CDR1 is MNHNS and CDR2 is SASEGT in the germline V gene. Trimming took 8 bases from V and 9 from J; bases not matched to a gene: 12. DNA for the CDR3: TGTGCCAGCGCCTCTAGCGGAAGGGCCCGGGAGCTGTTTTTT. It encodes CASASSGRARELFF.

The J gene is TRBJ2-1, the V gene TRBV11-1, with D possibly TRBD2 on 7 matching bases. From germline, CDR1 is SGHAT and CDR2 FQDESV (reference sequence). The V and J ends lost 8 bases and 8 bases respectively, with 13 bases between them. The length of the CDR3 is 12 residues. The CDR3 sequence: CASGGAADEQFF. The CDR3 DNA follows: TGTGCCAGCGGGGGGGCCGCCGATGAGCAGTTCTTC.

Relative to its sample, this clonotype is large. The chain uses TRBV10-3 and TRBJ1-1, with D perhaps TRBD1 (6 bases). Germline CDR1 reads ENHRY; CDR2 reads SYGVKD. Trimming cost V 0 bases and J 2 bases, with 10 bases left between them. The CDR3 extends over 15 amino acids. The CDR3 sequence is CAISESFRGNTEAFF. In DNA, the CDR3 is TGTGCCATCAGTGAGTCCTTCAGGGGTAACACTGAAGCTTTCTTT.

This clonotype was counted a single time. The chain has TRBV4-2 and TRBJ2-5; 9 nucleotides agree with TRBD1. From germline, CDR1 is LGHNA and CDR2 YNFKEQ. This CDR3 spans 15 amino acids. Germline trimming cut 5 bases from V and 2 bases from J; bases unmatched to any gene: 6. The CDR3 DNA reads TGTGCCAGCAGCGGAACCGGGACAGGGCAAGAGACCCAGTACTTC. Translated, it gives CASSGTGTGQETQYF.

The chain employs TRBV4-1 and TRBJ2-7, with 8 bases lining up with TRBD2. The CDR3 sequence is 16 residues long. V trimming: 1 base; J trimming: 4 bases; junction bases outside the gene matches: 9. From germline, CDR1 is MGHRA and CDR2 YSYEKL. The CDR3 DNA reads as TGCGCCAGCAGCCAAGGGTTCGCGACTAGCGTTTACGAGCAGTACTTC. Translated, it gives CASSQGFATSVYEQYF.

The sample holds a few counts of this clonotype. The gene calls are TRBV11-3 and TRBJ1-5; D gene ambiguous. The CDR3 has 13 amino acids. Germline V gene sequence: CDR1 SGHNT, CDR2 YENEEA. Trimming removed 4 bases from V and 7 bases from J, with 11 bases in between. The CDR3 is CASSSQARQPQHF. The CDR3 DNA follows: TGTGCCAGCAGCTCCCAGGCTCGGCAGCCCCAGCATTTT.

The J gene is TRBJ2-1, the V gene TRBV11-1; 10 bases map to TRBD1. The CDR3 runs to 14 residues. The ends lost 8 bases at V and 4 bases at J; junction bases unmatched: 5. Germline V gene data show CDR1 as SGHAT and CDR2 as FQDESV (reference sequence). This CDR3 is CASHPGQGYNEQFF. DNA for the CDR3: TGTGCCAGCCACCCGGGACAGGGGTACAATGAGCAGTTCTTC.

This clonotype was found a few times. V usage is TRBV12-3 or TRBV12-4 and J usage is TRBJ2-5, with 9 bases matching TRBD2. With V trimmed by 5 bases and J by 6 bases, 7 bases remained unmatched. The CDR3 runs to 14 residues. The CDR3 sequence is CASSPPAGGQTQYF. DNA for the CDR3: TGTGCCAGCAGTCCGCCAGCGGGAGGACAGACCCAGTACTTC.

This chain connects TRBV10-1 to TRBJ2-1; TRBD2 might be the D (5 bases). Trimming pared 4 bases from V and 10 bases from J, leaving 26 bases between. This CDR3 has 17 amino acids. Germline CDR1 and CDR2: WNHNN and SYGVQD (reference sequence). The CDR3 nucleotides read TGCGCCAGCAGTGCTCTAGCTAGCATGCAGGTCCGTTTAGAGCAGTTCTTC. Translating gives CASSALASMQVRLEQFF.

The V gene is TRBV7-6, the J gene TRBJ2-2; D possibly corresponds to TRBD2 (5 bases). Trimming took 2 bases from V and 6 from J, leaving 10 bases between them. Germline CDR1 reads SGHVS; CDR2 reads FNYEAQ. This CDR3 region has 14 residues. CDR3 protein: CASSLQRPAGELFF. Here the CDR3 DNA reads TGTGCCAGCAGCTTACAGCGGCCGGCCGGGGAGCTGTTTTTT.

The rearrangement links TRBV7-3 to TRBJ1-1, with D uncertain. The length of the CDR3 is 13 residues. Germline-derived CDR1 and CDR2 are SGHTA and FQGTGA. V was cut by 3 bases and J by 4 bases, with 9 bases left in between. CDR3 sequence: CASSFTFGTEAFF. The DNA for the CDR3 is TGTGCCAGCAGCTTTACGTTTGGCACTGAAGCTTTCTTT. Drawing the rest from reference TRBV7-3 and TRBJ1-1, the complete variable domain is GAGVSQTPSNKVTEKGKYVELRCDPISGHTALYWYRQSLGQGPEFLIYFQGTGAADDSGLPNDRFFAVRPEGSVSTLKIQRTERGDSAVYLCASSFTFGTEAFFGQGTRLTVV.

The V and J genes are TRBV7-9 and TRBJ2-3; D is uncertain. Trimming stripped 4 bases from V and 1 base from J, with 12 bases between. Looked up from germline, CDR1 is SEHNR and CDR2 is FQNEAQ (reference sequence). The CDR3 is 15 amino acids. Here the CDR3 DNA reads TGTGCCAGCAGCTGGCTTCGGAGCGGCACAGATACGCAGTATTTT. Translation: CASSWLRSGTDTQYF.

The CDR3 DNA reads as TGTGCCATCCGAGGGACGTCAGGGGACACCATATATTTT. It yields the protein CAIRGTSGDTIYF. The chain recombines TRBV10-3 with TRBJ1-3, with TRBD1 as a possible D gene (6 bases). This CDR3 region has 13 residues. Germline assignment: CDR1 ENHRY and CDR2 SYGVKD. V was pared by 8 bases and J by 8 bases, with 16 bases between.

This chain joins TRBV11-3 and TRBJ2-1, with D perhaps TRBD2 (6 bases). Germline V gives CDR1 SGHNT, CDR2 YENEEA. The V gene lost 1 base and the J gene lost 9 bases, with 7 bases spanning the gap. The length of the CDR3 is 12 residues. CDR3 nucleotide sequence: TGTGCCAGCAGCTTAGGCGGGACTGAGCAGTTCTTC. Translating it yields CASSLGGTEQFF.

The chain carries TRBV10-3 and TRBJ2-1, with D unclear. The CDR3 runs to 15 residues. Germline values: CDR1 ENHRY, CDR2 SYGVKD. V gave up 6 bases and J gave up 6 bases, with 18 bases separating them. The CDR3 loop is CAIRQSSQLFNEQFF. In DNA form, the CDR3 reads TGTGCCATCAGGCAGTCGTCCCAACTCTTCAATGAGCAGTTCTTC.

The chain recombines TRBV4-3 with TRBJ2-7, with 9 bases aligning to TRBD1. The junction had 16 bases not matched to a gene; V was cut back by 4 bases and J by 3 bases. Germline V gives CDR1 LGHNA, CDR2 YSLEER. The CDR3 loop spans 18 amino acids. DNA of the CDR3: TGCGCCAGCAGCCCGACGGCCGGGGGTTGGACAGGGGTCTACGAGCAGTACTTC. Amino acid sequence: CASSPTAGGWTGVYEQYF.

This sequence joins TRBV2 and TRBJ2-7, with D unresolved. V was pared by 2 bases and J by 3 bases, with 2 bases between. Per the germline V gene, CDR1 is SNHLY and CDR2 is FYNNEI. This CDR3 has 11 amino acids. DNA for the CDR3: TGTGCCAGCAGTGAATTCTACGAGCAGTACTTC. It encodes CASSEFYEQYF.

This sequence joins TRBV6-4 and TRBJ2-3; no clear D. Germline loops: CDR1 MRHNA, CDR2 SNTAGT. Trimming removed 2 bases at V and 2 bases at J, with 5 bases between. The CDR3 consists of 13 residues. CDR3 DNA: TGTGCCAGCAGTGACGGGGACACAGATACGCAGTATTTT. Residues: CASSDGDTDTQYF.

The chain recombines TRBV11-3 with TRBJ2-1; 8 nucleotides match TRBD1. V lost 4 bases to trimming and J lost 7 bases; unmatched junction nucleotides: 6. CDR1 is SGHNT, CDR2 YENEEA, per germline. The CDR3 consists of 14 residues. CDR3 protein: CASSSRTGLNEQFF. CDR3 coding DNA: TGTGCCAGCAGCTCCCGGACAGGGTTAAATGAGCAGTTCTTC.

In this sample, this clonotype turned up once. The chain employs TRBV12-3 or TRBV12-4 and TRBJ1-2; no definite D call. The CDR3 extends over 13 amino acids. The ends were cut back, 6 bases at V and 8 bases at J, with 16 bases in the middle. Here the CDR3 reads CASSPLAAGGYTF. As DNA, the CDR3 is TGTGCCAGCAGCCCCCTAGCGGCGGGGGGCTACACCTTC.

This sequence joins TRBV11-1 and TRBJ2-7; 9 bases match TRBD2. Germline lookup yields CDR1 SGHAT and CDR2 FQDESV (reference sequence). J was trimmed by 2 bases and V by 3 bases; bases with no gene match: 5. This CDR3 comprises 15 residues. The CDR3 here is CASSFASGEPYEQYV. In DNA, the CDR3 is TGTGCCAGCAGCTTTGCTAGCGGGGAGCCCTACGAGCAGTACGTC.

This clonotype was recorded a few times. The chain combines TRBV9 with TRBJ2-5; TRBD1 is a possible D gene (5 bases). Germline CDR1 is SGDLS and CDR2 is YYNGEE. This CDR3 is built from 15 residues. V lost 2 bases and J 1 base, leaving 12 bases between the germline ends. The CDR3 DNA reads as TGTGCCAGCAGCGTTGACAGCATCCCCCAAGAGACCCAGTACTTC. Translated, it gives CASSVDSIPQETQYF.

This clonotype was picked up a small number of times. The chain carries TRBV30 and TRBJ1-2, with 10 bases aligning to TRBD1. The CDR3 is made up of 15 amino acids. Germline V gene sequence: CDR1 GTSNPN, CDR2 SVGIG (reference sequence). V dropped 1 base and J dropped 2; count of bases not matched to a gene: 4. The CDR3 bases are TGTGCCTGGAGTGGTTGGGACAGGGGAAACTATGGCTACACCTTC. This gives the protein CAWSGWDRGNYGYTF.